One and the same sample provided the 19 T cell receptor beta chains below, sequenced in a study of T-cell reconstitution after alpha-beta-depleted transplantation in children. A library of TCRbeta sequences, prepared with unique molecular identifiers, was generated. MiXCR, run by TCRdb on the PCR reads, gives a single entry per CDR3 protein. The sample holds a few hundred thousand distinct CDR3 sequences, 25% to 30% seen once. Sequenced material: PBMCs, taken before TCRalphabeta/CD19-depleted stem cell transplant. These receptors all stem from a boy under two years old with Wiskott-Aldrich syndrome, due to receive a stem cell transplant.

This clonotype was counted only a few times. The chain couples TRBV12-3 or TRBV12-4 to TRBJ2-1; 7 bases align to TRBD2. Losses at the gene ends were 1 base for V and 13 bases for J; bases not matched to a gene: 7. The CDR3 has 13 residues. In DNA form, the CDR3 reads TGTGCCAGCAGTTTAGGTGTCCAGCGGGGACAGTTCTTC. It yields the protein CASSLGVQRGQFF.

The chain uses TRBV6-2 or TRBV6-3 and TRBJ2-1; D is perhaps TRBD1 or TRBD2 (5 bases each). This CDR3 is 15 amino acids long. V lost 6 bases and J 5 bases, leaving 17 bases between the germline ends. Germline V gene sequence: CDR1 MNHEY, CDR2 SVGEGT. In DNA, the CDR3 is TGTGCCAGCAGCAATGGGGCTTTGGGGGACAATGAGCAGTTCTTC. Its protein is CASSNGALGDNEQFF.

This clonotype has only a few counts. This chain joins TRBV27 and TRBJ2-3; D is perhaps TRBD1 or TRBD2 (6 bases each). The CDR3 length is 16 residues. Germline values: CDR1 MNHEY, CDR2 SMNVEV (reference sequence). Trimming removed 3 bases at V and 6 bases at J, with 19 bases between. The CDR3 nucleotides read TGTGCCAGCAGTTTGAGGGGGGTAGGAGGGGTTGATACGCAGTATTTT. Its protein product is CASSLRGVGGVDTQYF.

CDR3 region: CASSYSGRDTDTQYF. DNA of the CDR3: TGTGCCAGCTCTTATAGCGGGAGAGACACAGATACGCAGTATTTT. The chain combines TRBV27 with TRBJ2-3, with 9 bases aligning to TRBD2. Trimming cost V 8 bases and J 2 bases; bases outside gene matches: 8. The CDR3 extends over 15 amino acids. The germline V gene has CDR1 MNHEY and CDR2 SMNVEV (reference sequence).

The chain employs TRBV7-9 and TRBJ2-7; 8 bases fit TRBD1. Trimming at V came to 5 bases and at J to 6 bases, leaving 12 bases not matched to a gene. Per germline, CDR1 SEHNR and CDR2 FQNEAQ (reference sequence). This CDR3 is built from 15 residues. CDR3 DNA: TGTGCCAGCAGCCCAAGAGGACAGGGTTTGAGCGAGCAGTACTTC. It translates to CASSPRGQGLSEQYF. Supplemented by reference TRBV7-9 and TRBJ2-7, the full variable domain reads DTGVSQNPRHKITKRGQNVTFRCDPISEHNRLYWYRQTLGQGPEFLTYFQNEAQLEKSRLLSDRFSAERPKGSFSTLEIQRTEQGDSAMYLCASSPRGQGLSEQYFGPGTRLTVT.

V usage is TRBV7-3 and J usage is TRBJ2-5, with 7 positions matching TRBD2. Germline V lookup: CDR1 SGHTA, CDR2 FQGTGA. The length of the CDR3 is 15 residues. J was trimmed by 4 bases and V by 2 bases; bases with no gene match: 7. The CDR3 reads CASSLGGLNSETQYF. The CDR3 DNA is TGTGCCAGCAGCTTAGGGGGACTAAACTCAGAGACCCAGTACTTC.

This clonotype was counted only a few times. Written as DNA, the CDR3 is TGTGCCAGCAGCCCCGGACTAGCGGGAGGCCGGGATACGCAGTATTTT. Its translation is CASSPGLAGGRDTQYF. The J gene is TRBJ2-3, the V gene TRBV4-2; 14 bases map to TRBD2. This CDR3 is 16 amino acids long. V was clipped by 4 bases and J by 6 bases; unmatched bases: 6. CDR1 is LGHNA and CDR2 is YNFKEQ in the germline V gene.

This clonotype has more than one count but fewer than ten. The chain is built from TRBV5-1 and TRBJ2-2; 8 bases are a match to TRBD1. The V gene end was trimmed by 1 base and the J gene end by 6 bases; junction bases not matched to a gene: 5. CDR1 and CDR2 from the germline V gene are SGHRS and YFSETQ. This CDR3 spans 15 amino acids. CDR3 sequence: CASSLLDRGAGELFF. The CDR3 DNA follows: TGCGCCAGCAGCTTGCTAGACAGGGGAGCCGGGGAGCTGTTTTTT.

This clonotype was counted between two and nine times. The V call is TRBV7-8, the J call TRBJ1-2; possibly TRBD1 for D (5 bases). The CDR3 covers 14 residues. Trimming took 3 bases from V and 3 from J, leaving 11 bases between them. Germline lookup yields CDR1 SGHVS and CDR2 FQNEAQ. The CDR3 here is CASSLGDAHYGYTF. CDR3 coding DNA: TGTGCCAGCAGCTTGGGGGACGCCCACTATGGCTACACCTTC. Full variable domain (outside the CDR3, taken from reference TRBV7-8 and TRBJ1-2): GAGVSQSPRYKVAKRGQDVALRCDPISGHVSLFWYQQALGQGPEFLTYFQNEAQLDKSGLPSDRFFAERPEGSVSTLKIQRTQQEDSAVYLCASSLGDAHYGYTFGSGTRLTVV.

This clonotype was seen a handful of times. V usage is TRBV4-1 and J usage is TRBJ1-5, with TRBD1 as a possible D gene (5 bases). This CDR3 has 16 residues. Germline V lookup: CDR1 MGHRA, CDR2 YSYEKL. Trimming removed 4 bases from V and 1 base from J, with 14 bases in between. In DNA form, the CDR3 reads TGCGCCAGCAGCCCCAGGGTTTGGTGGAGCAATCAGCCCCAGCATTTT. Amino acid sequence: CASSPRVWWSNQPQHF.

This rearrangement joins TRBV3-1 to TRBJ1-2, with 8 nucleotides matching TRBD1. Germline values: CDR1 LGHDT, CDR2 YNNKEL (reference sequence). The CDR3 contains 18 residues. The J segment lost 3 bases and the V segment lost 2 bases, leaving 14 bases of the junction unmatched. The CDR3 loop is CASSQSILRTGKDYGYTF. The CDR3 region has the DNA TGTGCCAGCAGCCAAAGTATTTTACGGACAGGGAAGGACTATGGCTACACCTTC. Variable domain in full (rest from reference TRBV3-1 and TRBJ1-2): DTAVSQTPKYLVTQMGNDKSIKCEQNLGHDTMYWYKQDSKKFLKIMFSYNNKELIINETVPNRFSPKSPDKAHLNLHINSLELGDSAVYFCASSQSILRTGKDYGYTFGSGTRLTVV.

The chain joins TRBV20-1 to TRBJ2-5; 11 positions agree with TRBD2. The germline gives CDR1 DFQATT, CDR2 SNEGSKA (reference sequence). This CDR3 has 15 residues. The V and J ends lost 6 bases and 5 bases, in that order; junction bases with no gene match: 11. CDR3 sequence: CSARGLAEDLETQYF. In DNA, the CDR3 is TGCAGTGCGCGGGGACTAGCGGAAGATTTGGAGACCCAGTACTTC.

The rearrangement uses TRBV5-1 and TRBJ1-4, with TRBD1 identical over 7 bases. CDR1 is SGHRS, CDR2 YFSETQ, per germline. V shed 2 bases, J shed 4 bases, and the junction held 11 bases outside the gene matches. The CDR3 has 17 amino acids. The CDR3 region is CASSLIYGGQLNEKLFF. CDR3 sequence (DNA): TGCGCCAGCAGCTTAATTTATGGGGGACAGCTTAATGAAAAACTGTTTTTT.

This clonotype has only a few counts. One end of the junction is discordant with germline, which a read error may explain. This chain uses TRBV5-1 with TRBJ2-7; D not certain. The CDR3 totals 13 residues. The V gene's germline CDR1 is SGHRS and CDR2 YFSETQ. The CDR3 loop reads CASSLSLSYEQYF. As DNA, the CDR3 is TGTGCCAGCAGTTTATCGCTCAGCTACGAGCAGTACTTC. Full variable domain (outside the CDR3, taken from reference TRBV5-1 and TRBJ2-7): KAGVTQTPRYLIKTRGQQVTLSCSPISGHRSVSWYQQTPGQGLQFLFEYFSETQRNKGNFPGRFSGRQFSNSRSEMNVSTLELGDSALYLCASSLSLSYEQYFGPGTRLTVT.

The chain carries TRBV7-2 and TRBJ2-3; maybe TRBD1 (5 bases). Trimming removed 3 bases at V and 4 bases at J, with 11 bases between. This CDR3 spans 14 amino acids. Germline values: CDR1 SGHTA, CDR2 FQGNSA. CDR3 loop: CASSLTATSDTQYF. The CDR3 coding sequence is TGTGCCAGCAGCTTGACAGCTACGTCAGATACGCAGTATTTT.

The gene calls are TRBV29-1 and TRBJ1-1; no firm D call. The V gene lost 6 bases and the J gene lost 2 bases, with 13 bases spanning the gap. CDR1 is SQVTM, CDR2 ANQGSEA, per germline. There are 13 residues in the CDR3. The CDR3 reads CSVGRDLNTEAFF. The CDR3 coding sequence is TGCAGCGTCGGACGTGACCTCAACACTGAAGCTTTCTTT. The full variable domain, rest sourced from reference TRBV29-1 and TRBJ1-1, is SAVISQKPSRDICQRGTSLTIQCQVDSQVTMMFWYRQQPGQSLTLIATANQGSEATYESGFVIDKFPISRPNLTFSTLTVSNMSPEDSSIYLCSVGRDLNTEAFFGQGTRLTVV.

This clonotype occurred a few times. The chain recombines TRBV29-1 with TRBJ2-1; D call uncertain. The germline V and J ends were trimmed by 2 bases and 0 bases, with 8 bases remaining between them. CDR1 is SQVTM and CDR2 is ANQGSEA in the germline V gene. The CDR3 runs 14 residues. The CDR3 nucleotides read TGCAGCGTTGAATACCCGAGCTCCTACAATGAGCAGTTCTTC. It encodes CSVEYPSSYNEQFF.

The chain recombines TRBV6-5 with TRBJ2-1; a possible D gene is TRBD1 (6 bases). With 1 base removed from V and 5 bases from J, the gap between germline ends came to 12 bases. CDR1 and CDR2 from the germline V gene are MNHEY and SVGAGI. The CDR3 length is 15 residues. Here the CDR3 reads CASSYWQGSHNEQFF. The CDR3 DNA reads TGTGCCAGCAGTTACTGGCAGGGGTCCCACAATGAGCAGTTCTTC.

In its sample, this clonotype was seen a few times. A junction end diverges from the germline sequence, so it may reflect a read error. The rearrangement uses TRBV14 and TRBJ2-3; 7 bases fit TRBD2. The germline gives CDR1 SGHDN, CDR2 FVKESK. The CDR3 is 14 residues long. The CDR3 nucleotides are TGTTCCAGCAGCCAGACTAGCAGCACAGATACGCAGTATTTT. Its translation is CSSSQTSSTDTQYF.